The following is a TCR beta chain sequence with its context. Some clones are missing from TCRdb's copy, which holds only in-frame ones; the method was immunoSEQ multiplex PCR. The table includes roughly 180,000 clones, about 72% detected once. Germline V gene data show CDR1 as SGHNT and CDR2 as YYREEE (reference sequence). With 3 bases clipped from V and 4 bases from J, the junction kept 14 bases outside the gene matches. This CDR3 has 17 residues. This specimen belongs to a study of cytotoxic CD8 clonotypes in ibrutinib-treated CLL. This chain links TRBV5-4 with TRBJ2-7; TRBD1 aligns across 9 bases. The source material was PBMCs, sampled after 24 months of ibrutinib treatment. The sequence was obtained from a human donor with chronic lymphocytic leukemia. CDR3 sequence: CASSSLTGTGSRYEQYF. In DNA, the CDR3 is TGTGCCAGCAGCTCACTAACCGGGACAGGGAGTAGGTACGAGCAGTACTTC.